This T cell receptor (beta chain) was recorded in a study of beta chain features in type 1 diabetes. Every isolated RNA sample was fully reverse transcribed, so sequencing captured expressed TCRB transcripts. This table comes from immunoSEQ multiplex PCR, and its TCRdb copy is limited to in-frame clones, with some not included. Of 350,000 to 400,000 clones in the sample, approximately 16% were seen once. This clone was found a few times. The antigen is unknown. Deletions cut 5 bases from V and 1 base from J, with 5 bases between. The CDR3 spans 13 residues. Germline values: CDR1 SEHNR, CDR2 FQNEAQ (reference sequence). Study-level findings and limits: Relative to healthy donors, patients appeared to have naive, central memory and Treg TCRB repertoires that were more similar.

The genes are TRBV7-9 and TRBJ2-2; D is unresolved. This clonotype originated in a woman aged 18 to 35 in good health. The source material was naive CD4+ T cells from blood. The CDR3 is CASSKLNTGELFF. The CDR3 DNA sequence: TGTGCCAGCAGCAAACTGAACACCGGGGAGCTGTTTTTT.